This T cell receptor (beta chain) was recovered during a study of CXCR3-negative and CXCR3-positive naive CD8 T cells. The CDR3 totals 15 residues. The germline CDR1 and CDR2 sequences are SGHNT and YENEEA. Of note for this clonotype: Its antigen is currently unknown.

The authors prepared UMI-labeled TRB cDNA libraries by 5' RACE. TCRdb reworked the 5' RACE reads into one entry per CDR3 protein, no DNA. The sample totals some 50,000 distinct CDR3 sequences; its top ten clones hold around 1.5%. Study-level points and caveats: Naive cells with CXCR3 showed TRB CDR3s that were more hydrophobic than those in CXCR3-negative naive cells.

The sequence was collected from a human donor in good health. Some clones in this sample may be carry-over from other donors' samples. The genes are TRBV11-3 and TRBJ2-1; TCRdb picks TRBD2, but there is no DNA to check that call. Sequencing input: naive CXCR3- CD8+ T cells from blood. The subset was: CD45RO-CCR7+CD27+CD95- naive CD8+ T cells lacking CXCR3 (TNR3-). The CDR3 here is CASSFPQDGPNEQFF. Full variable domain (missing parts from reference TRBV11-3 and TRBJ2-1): EAGVVQSPRYKIIEKKQPVAFWCNPISGHNTLYWYLQNLGQGPELLIRYENEEAVDDSQLPKDRFSAERLKGVDSTLKIQPAELGDSAVYLCASSFPQDGPNEQFFGPGTRLTVL.